The next 26 T cell receptor beta chains were all read from a single sample in a study of T-cell reconstitution after alpha-beta-depleted transplantation in children. This sample's TCRbeta library carried unique molecular identifier barcodes. TCRdb processed the PCR reads anew with MiXCR; each CDR3 protein has one entry. The sample includes 200,000 to 300,000 distinct CDR3 sequences, around 12% seen only once; the top ten take approximately 2.9%. The sequencing here drew on PBMCs from the stem cell graft donor, taken from the stem cell graft. These receptors came from a human donor who donated a stem cell graft to a child with acute lymphoblastic leukemia.

This clonotype appeared a single time. This may be a read error: a much more frequent sequence differs by one nucleotide. CDR3 in amino acids: CAWIRQVNTGELFF. The CDR3 region has the DNA TGTGCCTGGATTCGACAGGTGAACACCGGGGAGCTGTTTTTT. V gene TRBV30 combines with J gene TRBJ2-2; tentative D call: TRBD1 (6 bases). CDR1 is GTSNPN and CDR2 is SVGIG in the germline V gene (reference sequence). Trimming stripped 4 bases from V and 1 base from J, with 10 bases between. The CDR3 length is 14 residues. The whole variable domain, filled in from reference TRBV30 and TRBJ2-2, reads SQTIHQWPATLVQPVGSPLSLECTVEGTSNPNLYWYRQAAGRGLQLLFYSVGIGQISSEVPQNLSASRPQDRQFILSSKKLLLSDSGFYLCAWIRQVNTGELFFGEGSRLTVL.

This clonotype showed up many times. The V call is TRBV24-1, the J call TRBJ2-1, with TRBD1 identical over 8 bases. Germline CDR1 KGHDR, CDR2 SFDVKD. The CDR3 extends over 15 amino acids. J lost 10 bases, V lost 3 bases, and 10 bases had no gene match. CDR3 in amino acids: CATSDAGTGFLEQFF. DNA of the CDR3: TGTGCCACCAGTGATGCCGGGACAGGCTTCCTCGAGCAGTTCTTC.

This clonotype has only a few counts. J is TRBJ1-3 and V is TRBV5-1; the D gene is possibly TRBD1 (6 bases). The CDR3 is 15 residues long. Trimming pared 3 bases from V and 4 bases from J, leaving 14 bases between. The germline V gene has CDR1 SGHRS and CDR2 YFSETQ. This chain's CDR3 is CASSSSGTIGNTIYF. Here the CDR3 DNA reads TGCGCCAGCAGCTCGTCCGGGACAATCGGAAACACCATATATTTT. Full variable domain (outside the CDR3, taken from reference TRBV5-1 and TRBJ1-3): KAGVTQTPRYLIKTRGQQVTLSCSPISGHRSVSWYQQTPGQGLQFLFEYFSETQRNKGNFPGRFSGRQFSNSRSEMNVSTLELGDSALYLCASSSSGTIGNTIYFGEGSWLTVV.

The chain joins TRBV7-3 to TRBJ2-1, with 7 bases lining up with TRBD2. Germline loops: CDR1 SGHTA, CDR2 FQGTGA. After removal of 4 bases from V and 1 base from J, the junction contained 4 bases not matched to a gene. The CDR3 extends over 15 amino acids. CDR3 nucleotide sequence: TGTGCCAGCAGCTCCCAGCGGGATTCCTACAATGAGCAGTTCTTC. Its protein product is CASSSQRDSYNEQFF. The full variable domain, rest sourced from reference TRBV7-3 and TRBJ2-1, is GAGVSQTPSNKVTEKGKYVELRCDPISGHTALYWYRQSLGQGPEFLIYFQGTGAADDSGLPNDRFFAVRPEGSVSTLKIQRTERGDSAVYLCASSSQRDSYNEQFFGPGTRLTVL.

This clonotype has a count of ten or more. This sequence joins TRBV19 and TRBJ1-6; possible D gene TRBD1, 5 bases. V shed 6 bases and J shed 0 bases, with 12 bases lying between them. CDR3 length: 16 amino acids. The germline V gene encodes CDR1 LNHDA and CDR2 SQIVND (reference sequence). CDR3 amino acids: CASRKTVSSYNSPLHF. DNA of the CDR3: TGTGCCAGTAGGAAGACAGTTAGCTCCTATAATTCACCCCTCCACTTT. Full variable domain (outside the CDR3, taken from reference TRBV19 and TRBJ1-6): DGGITQSPKYLFRKEGQNVTLSCEQNLNHDAMYWYRQDPGQGLRLIYYSQIVNDFQKGDIAEGYSVSREKKESFPLTVTSAQKNPTAFYLCASRKTVSSYNSPLHFGNGTRLTVT.

Regarding this clonotype: The junction shows a germline mismatch at one end, possibly a read error. The V call is TRBV6-1, the J call TRBJ1-5; 8 bases agree with TRBD1. The CDR3 has 17 amino acids. The V gene's germline CDR1 is MNHNS and CDR2 SASEGT. CDR3 region: CASSRQGSSGLNEPQHF. Here the CDR3 DNA reads TGTGCCAGCAGTCGACAGGGGTCGTCCGGCCTCAATGAGCCCCAGCATTTT.

The chain recombines TRBV5-1 with TRBJ2-5, with D perhaps TRBD1 (7 bases). The germline CDR1 and CDR2 sequences are SGHRS and YFSETQ. Trimming removed 1 base at V and 3 bases at J, with 19 bases between. CDR3 size: 17 residues. Written as DNA, the CDR3 is TGCGCCAGCAGCTTGTTTTTCTCTCAGGGGGGAGAAGAGACCCAGTACTTC. Protein sequence: CASSLFFSQGGEETQYF.

This clonotype was seen repeatedly, ten times or more. The chain carries TRBV7-2 and TRBJ2-1, with 11 bases aligning to TRBD2. The V gene's germline CDR1 is SGHTA and CDR2 FQGNSA. With V trimmed by 7 bases and J by 10 bases, 15 bases remained unmatched. The CDR3 extends over 16 amino acids. CDR3 DNA sequence: TGTGCCAGCACCCCTAGAAGACTAGCGGGGTTAGGAGAGCAGTTCTTC. Amino acids: CASTPRRLAGLGEQFF.

This clonotype was picked up many times. V and J are TRBV5-1 and TRBJ1-2, with 8 bases aligning to TRBD1. The CDR3 sequence is 17 residues long. Germline V lookup: CDR1 SGHRS, CDR2 YFSETQ. With 4 bases clipped from V and 2 bases from J, the junction kept 13 bases outside the gene matches. DNA of the CDR3: TGCGCCAGCAGCGCGGACAGGGTCAGGTTCGGGAACTATGGCTACACCTTC. It translates to CASSADRVRFGNYGYTF.

This clonotype was observed a few times. J is TRBJ1-4 and V is TRBV4-2; 8 bases are a match to TRBD1. Germline CDR1 is LGHNA and CDR2 is YNFKEQ. CDR3 length equals 16 residues. Trimming at V came to 0 bases and at J to 8 bases, leaving 8 bases not matched to a gene. The DNA of the CDR3 is TGTGCCAGCAGCCAAGATTCGGGGACAGGAGGCGAAAAACTGTTTTTT. The encoded protein is CASSQDSGTGGEKLFF.

This clonotype has more than one count but fewer than ten. This sequence joins TRBV23-1 and TRBJ2-7; 11 nucleotides align to TRBD1. TRBV23-1 counts as an open reading frame of uncertain function. V dropped 9 bases and J dropped 2; count of bases not matched to a gene: 12. This CDR3 is built from 16 residues. CDR3 in amino acids: CARLLLPGQGAYEQYF. CDR3 nucleotide sequence: TGCGCCAGACTTCTACTACCGGGACAGGGGGCCTACGAGCAGTACTTC.

This clonotype was observed at least ten times. V and J are TRBV20-1 and TRBJ2-1; no definite D call. Germline CDR1 DFQATT, CDR2 SNEGSKA (reference sequence). The CDR3 has 15 residues. V lost 0 bases to trimming and J lost 0 bases, with 9 bases between them. This CDR3 reads CSARDGPRSYNEQFF. The DNA of the CDR3 is TGCAGTGCTAGAGATGGGCCCCGCTCCTACAATGAGCAGTTCTTC.

This clonotype was counted many times. This chain joins TRBV10-3 and TRBJ2-1, with D possibly called TRBD1 or TRBD2 (7 bases each). Per germline, CDR1 ENHRY and CDR2 SYGVKD. V lost 8 bases to trimming and J lost 4 bases, with 24 bases between them. CDR3 length equals 17 residues. CDR3 DNA: TGTGCCATCTCGGACAGGTGGGGGCCTAGCGGTTACAATGAGCAGTTCTTC. This translates into CAISDRWGPSGYNEQFF.

Concerning this clonotype: Being one base from a much bigger clone, this may be a read error. The chain carries TRBV7-2 and TRBJ2-2; TRBD2 aligns across 7 bases. The CDR3 runs to 17 residues. The junction had 16 bases not matched to a gene; V was cut back by 5 bases and J by 7 bases. The V gene's germline CDR1 is SGHTA and CDR2 FQGNSA. The CDR3 DNA follows: TGTGCCAGCAGCCTCGCAGCGGGCGGGAGCCCCAGCGGGGAGCTGTTTTTT. The encoded protein is CASSLAAGGSPSGELFF.

This clonotype was seen repeatedly, ten times or more. For the CDR3, the DNA is TGCGCCAGCAGCTTGGCAGGACAGGGGGGCTCCTACGAGCAGTACTTC. This encodes CASSLAGQGGSYEQYF. The chain carries TRBV5-1 and TRBJ2-7, with TRBD1 identical over 10 bases. Germline trimming cut 0 bases from V and 0 bases from J; bases unmatched to any gene: 3. Per the germline V gene, CDR1 is SGHRS and CDR2 is YFSETQ. CDR3 length: 16 residues. Using reference TRBV5-1 and TRBJ2-7 for the parts outside the CDR3, the full variable domain is KAGVTQTPRYLIKTRGQQVTLSCSPISGHRSVSWYQQTPGQGLQFLFEYFSETQRNKGNFPGRFSGRQFSNSRSEMNVSTLELGDSALYLCASSLAGQGGSYEQYFGPGTRLTVT.

The chain links TRBV7-3 to TRBJ2-1, with TRBD2 as a possible D gene (5 bases). This CDR3 contains 13 residues. Per germline, CDR1 SGHTA and CDR2 FQGTGA. V shed 2 bases and J shed 6 bases, with 8 bases lying between them. In nucleotides, the CDR3 is TGTGCCAGCAGCTTAGAGGGTTTCAATGAGCAGTTCTTC. Translation: CASSLEGFNEQFF. Full variable domain (outside the CDR3, taken from reference TRBV7-3 and TRBJ2-1): GAGVSQTPSNKVTEKGKYVELRCDPISGHTALYWYRQSLGQGPEFLIYFQGTGAADDSGLPNDRFFAVRPEGSVSTLKIQRTERGDSAVYLCASSLEGFNEQFFGPGTRLTVL.

This clonotype showed up many times. V gene TRBV5-1 combines with J gene TRBJ2-3; D gene ambiguous. Per the germline V gene, CDR1 is SGHRS and CDR2 is YFSETQ. V lost 0 bases and J 4 bases, leaving 6 bases between the germline ends. The CDR3 has 13 residues. CDR3 protein: CASSLDLSDTQYF. For the CDR3, the DNA is TGCGCCAGCAGCTTGGACCTCTCAGATACGCAGTATTTT.

This clonotype was detected only a few times. The genes are TRBV3-1 and TRBJ1-2, with D possibly TRBD1 on 5 matching bases. Germline CDR1 reads LGHDT; CDR2 reads YNNKEL (reference sequence). V lost 4 bases and J 10 bases, leaving 16 bases between the germline ends. This CDR3 is 13 amino acids long. The CDR3 is CASSLARKTAYTF. CDR3 coding DNA: TGTGCCAGCAGCCTTGCACGGAAGACAGCCTACACCTTC.

This clonotype was seen at least ten times. This rearrangement joins TRBV20-1 to TRBJ2-1, with D tentatively TRBD1 (6 bases). CDR1 is DFQATT, CDR2 SNEGSKA, per germline (reference sequence). CDR3 length: 14 amino acids. The V end lost 1 base, the J end lost 3 bases, and 10 bases lay between the germline ends. The CDR3 region is CSARVGRGYNEQFF. CDR3 bases: TGCAGTGCTAGAGTGGGCAGGGGCTACAATGAGCAGTTCTTC.

This clonotype was seen repeatedly, ten times or more. The chain joins TRBV5-1 to TRBJ1-2; TRBD1 is a possible D gene (6 bases). The length of the CDR3 is 15 residues. V was trimmed by 4 bases and J by 6 bases, leaving 19 bases between them. Germline CDR1 SGHRS, CDR2 YFSETQ. The CDR3 sequence is CASSLAVGGGDGYTF. DNA of the CDR3: TGCGCCAGCAGCCTCGCGGTGGGGGGCGGAGATGGCTACACCTTC.

Points on this clonotype: Given a much more abundant clone one base away, this may be a read error. The chain combines TRBV20-1 with TRBJ1-1; D is unresolved. From germline, CDR1 is DFQATT and CDR2 SNEGSKA (reference sequence). CDR3 length equals 14 residues. Trimming took 6 bases from V and 0 from J, leaving 14 bases between them. CDR3 in DNA: TGCAGTGCGAGAAGGGCCCCGGTGAACACTGAAGCTTTCTTT. This sequence encodes CSARRAPVNTEAFF.

This clonotype has just one count. This chain joins TRBV19 and TRBJ1-2; 8 positions match TRBD1. CDR3 length equals 14 residues. Germline trimming cut 1 base from V and 2 bases from J; bases unmatched to any gene: 0. The germline V gene has CDR1 LNHDA and CDR2 SQIVND (reference sequence). The CDR3 DNA reads as TGTGCCAGTAGTATAGCAGGGGGCAACTATGGCTACACCTTC. This gives the protein CASSIAGGNYGYTF.

In this sample, this clonotype turned up many times. The J gene is TRBJ1-3, the V gene TRBV5-1; no firm D call. The length of the CDR3 is 14 residues. V was shortened by 5 bases and J by 4 bases, with 13 bases between the two germline ends. In germline, CDR1 is SGHRS, CDR2 YFSETQ. The CDR3 DNA sequence: TGCGCCAGCAGAGTCAACATGCAAGGAAACACCATATATTTT. It encodes CASRVNMQGNTIYF.

This clonotype has a count of ten or more. V usage is TRBV4-2 and J usage is TRBJ2-3; 8 nucleotides align to TRBD1. Per the germline V gene, CDR1 is LGHNA and CDR2 is YNFKEQ. V trimming: 2 bases; J trimming: 4 bases; junction bases outside the gene matches: 8. The length of the CDR3 is 16 residues. The CDR3 loop reads CASSQTQGARADTQYF. The CDR3 nucleotides read TGTGCCAGCAGCCAAACCCAGGGGGCGAGGGCAGATACGCAGTATTTT.

Ten or more counts support this clonotype. The V call is TRBV11-2, the J call TRBJ1-4, with a possible D match to TRBD1 (5 bases). Deletions cut 2 bases from V and 3 bases from J, with 10 bases between. This CDR3 is 15 amino acids long. Per germline, CDR1 SGHAT and CDR2 FQNNGV. This CDR3 is CASSLSTGPNEKLFF. In nucleotides, the CDR3 is TGTGCCAGCAGCTTATCAACAGGTCCTAATGAAAAACTGTTTTTT.

This clonotype was detected ten times or more. The J gene is TRBJ2-7, the V gene TRBV20-1; TRBD2 aligns across 8 bases. This CDR3 has 18 amino acids. Germline CDR1 DFQATT, CDR2 SNEGSKA (reference sequence). V was pared by 3 bases and J by 5 bases, with 21 bases of the junction left unmatched. The CDR3 spells CSASGGLAEAIGFNEQYF. The CDR3 nucleotides read TGCAGTGCTAGTGGAGGACTAGCAGAAGCCATCGGTTTCAACGAGCAGTACTTC.